Below are 16 T cell receptor beta chains sequenced from a single sample in a study of T cells after yellow fever vaccination. In TCRdb, the 5' RACE reads were re-called with MiXCR into one record per CDR3 protein. The data hold 450,000 to 650,000 distinct CDR3 sequences, with roughly 13% observed a single time. This sample comprised PBMCs, obtained on the day of the yellow fever booster vaccination. The receptors come from a man younger than 45 who received the YFV17D yellow fever vaccine.

This clonotype was observed a few times. In DNA form, the CDR3 reads TGTGCCAGCAGCCAGCGGGAGGTTGGCACCGGGGAGCTGTTTTTT. It translates to CASSQREVGTGELFF. This chain uses TRBV7-9 with TRBJ2-2; 9 positions match TRBD2. The ends lost 5 bases at V and 4 bases at J; junction bases unmatched: 5. The CDR3 loop spans 15 amino acids. Germline lookup yields CDR1 SEHNR and CDR2 FQNEAQ (reference sequence). Full variable domain (missing parts from reference TRBV7-9 and TRBJ2-2): DTGVSQNPRHKITKRGQNVTFRCDPISEHNRLYWYRQTLGQGPEFLTYFQNEAQLEKSRLLSDRFSAERPKGSFSTLEIQRTEQGDSAMYLCASSQREVGTGELFFGEGSRLTVL.

The table lists this clonotype with many counts. The V and J genes are TRBV29-1 and TRBJ2-1, with TRBD2 matching 7 bases. This CDR3 region has 13 residues. Unmatched junction bases numbered 8, after V lost 7 bases and J lost 5 bases. The germline CDR1 and CDR2 sequences are SQVTM and ANQGSEA. The CDR3 nucleotides are TGCAGCGCAACGGGGGGAGCGAACAATGAGCAGTTCTTC. As protein: CSATGGANNEQFF.

The sample holds one count of this clonotype. The chain uses TRBV7-3 and TRBJ2-1; 11 bases are shared with TRBD2. The CDR3 is made up of 17 amino acids. Looked up from germline, CDR1 is SGHTA and CDR2 is FQGTGA. The V gene end was trimmed by 0 bases and the J gene end by 7 bases; junction bases not matched to a gene: 8. DNA of the CDR3: TGTGCCAGCAGCTTAACGTCGCTGGGACTAGCGGCTAATGAGCAGTTCTTC. Protein product: CASSLTSLGLAANEQFF. The full variable domain, in which reference TRBV7-3 and TRBJ2-1 provide the parts outside the CDR3, is GAGVSQTPSNKVTEKGKYVELRCDPISGHTALYWYRQSLGQGPEFLIYFQGTGAADDSGLPNDRFFAVRPEGSVSTLKIQRTERGDSAVYLCASSLTSLGLAANEQFFGPGTRLTVL.

The DNA for the CDR3 is TGTGCCAGCAGCTTAGCGCCGACCGGTAACACCGGGGAGCTGTTTTTT. Its translation is CASSLAPTGNTGELFF. The rearrangement uses TRBV7-2 and TRBJ2-2; the D is unclear. The CDR3 length is 16 residues. The germline V gene encodes CDR1 SGHTA and CDR2 FQGNSA. The V end lost 0 bases, the J end lost 2 bases, and 10 bases lay between the germline ends. Variable domain in full (rest from reference TRBV7-2 and TRBJ2-2): GAGVSQSPSNKVTEKGKDVELRCDPISGHTALYWYRQSLGQGLEFLIYFQGNSAPDKSGLPSDRFSAERTGGSVSTLTIQRTQQEDSAVYLCASSLAPTGNTGELFFGEGSRLTVL.

The chain employs TRBV4-3 and TRBJ2-5; TRBD1 matches 8 bases. In germline, CDR1 is LGHNA, CDR2 YSLEER. The CDR3 has 16 residues. With 0 bases clipped from V and 3 bases from J, the junction kept 6 bases outside the gene matches. In DNA form, the CDR3 reads TGCGCCAGCAGCCAAGATTGGCAGGGGGCGAAAGAGACCCAGTACTTC. Encoded protein: CASSQDWQGAKETQYF.

This chain connects TRBV10-3 to TRBJ1-2; 9 bases are a match to TRBD1. Losses at the gene ends were 5 bases for V and 3 bases for J; bases not matched to a gene: 4. Germline CDR1 ENHRY, CDR2 SYGVKD. The CDR3 has 14 amino acids. CDR3 DNA: TGTGCCATCAGTTCACAGGGGGCTGACTATGGCTACACCTTC. Amino acids: CAISSQGADYGYTF.

Turning to this clonotype: The missing conserved phenylalanine or tryptophan at the end of this CDR3 makes a read error likely. The limits of the CDR3 on the DNA are not certain, so only TCRdb's listed CDR3 is given. The rearrangement uses TRBV12-3 or TRBV12-4 and TRBJ2-7; the D call TRBD1 from the table was never checked on the DNA. Inclusive of both ends, the CDR3 amounts to 10 amino acids. CDR3: CASSATGVAI.

CDR3 in amino acids: CSAASPIGGNTIYF. The CDR3 nucleotides are TGCAGCGCTGCTAGTCCCATCGGCGGAAACACCATATATTTT. This chain joins TRBV20-1 and TRBJ1-3; D gene uncertain. The germline gives CDR1 DFQATT, CDR2 SNEGSKA (reference sequence). The CDR3 is 14 residues long.

This clonotype was counted ten times or more. V and J are TRBV3-1 and TRBJ2-1; D possibly corresponds to TRBD2 (6 bases). CDR3 length: 16 amino acids. CDR1 is LGHDT and CDR2 is YNNKEL in the germline V gene (reference sequence). V lost 0 bases and J lost 0, with 9 bases in between. The CDR3 here is CASSQEDGSSYNEQFF. CDR3 nucleotides: TGTGCCAGCAGCCAAGAAGACGGGAGCTCCTACAATGAGCAGTTCTTC.

The chain joins TRBV7-9 to TRBJ2-2, with D perhaps matching TRBD1 (6 bases). The germline gives CDR1 SEHNR, CDR2 FQNEAQ (reference sequence). The length of the CDR3 is 16 residues. V shed 5 bases and J shed 3 bases, with 16 bases lying between them. DNA for the CDR3: TGTGCCAGCAGCCCACAGGGACGGCGGGACACCGGGGAGCTGTTTTTT. Translated, it gives CASSPQGRRDTGELFF.

There are a few counts of this clonotype. The genes are TRBV5-1 and TRBJ1-5; D call uncertain. Trimming removed 4 bases at V and 5 bases at J, with 10 bases between. The CDR3 has 13 residues. Germline V gene data show CDR1 as SGHRS and CDR2 as YFSETQ. The CDR3 DNA reads as TGCGCCAGCAGCGTTGGTGTGGATCAGCCCCAGCATTTT. Its protein product is CASSVGVDQPQHF.

The chain recombines TRBV20-1 with TRBJ1-2, with D perhaps matching TRBD1 (6 bases). There are 14 residues in the CDR3. V gave up 5 bases and J gave up 3 bases, with 16 bases separating them. The germline V gene encodes CDR1 DFQATT and CDR2 SNEGSKA (reference sequence). Here the CDR3 DNA reads TGCAGTGCTTCGCATCGGACAGCACACTATGGCTACACCTTC. Translated: CSASHRTAHYGYTF.

This chain links TRBV20-1 with TRBJ1-1, with a tentative D call TRBD1 (5 bases). Germline CDR1 DFQATT, CDR2 SNEGSKA (reference sequence). Between the trimmed V and J ends, which lost 5 bases and 11 bases, there was a span of 24 bases. The CDR3 spans 14 residues. The CDR3 protein is CSARGNSGRSAAFF. In DNA, the CDR3 is TGCAGTGCTCGTGGTAATTCAGGGCGGAGCGCGGCTTTCTTT.

This clonotype has just a few counts. The rearrangement links TRBV5-1 to TRBJ2-7; D unresolved. From germline, CDR1 is SGHRS and CDR2 YFSETQ. Trimming took off 6 bases at V and 5 bases at J, with 9 bases between the two ends. This CDR3 is 11 amino acids long. CDR3 residues: CASIRRNEQYF. DNA of the CDR3: TGCGCCAGCATTCGGCGAAACGAGCAGTACTTC.

V gene TRBV11-2 combines with J gene TRBJ1-6; 8 bases fit TRBD1. The CDR3 contains 18 residues. Germline V gene data show CDR1 as SGHAT and CDR2 as FQNNGV. The ends lost 0 bases at V and 5 bases at J; junction bases unmatched: 9. CDR3 residues: CASSLDVPRDRHNSPLHF. DNA for the CDR3: TGTGCCAGCAGCTTAGATGTGCCCCGGGACAGGCATAATTCACCCCTCCACTTT.

The chain combines TRBV11-1 with TRBJ2-5, with a weak D call TRBD2 (7 bases). CDR3 size: 18 residues. Germline V gene sequence: CDR1 SGHAT, CDR2 FQDESV (reference sequence). V was clipped by 5 bases and J by 4 bases, with 26 bases between them. The DNA for the CDR3 is TGTGCCAGCAGCCATTCGCCCTCGTTGGCGGGGGCGCGAGAGACCCAGTACTTC. This encodes CASSHSPSLAGARETQYF.